This T cell receptor beta chain came from a study of blood T cell repertoires in COVID-19. Study details: Samples of COVID-19 (acute and convalescent) were obtained from the United States, Italy and Spain. Sources were T cells, B-cell-depleted T cells, or PBMCs; the material itself was cDNA or gDNA.

As originally analysed: Amplification with reference gene primers provided the estimates of nucleated cell counts. Data came from immunoSEQ multiplex PCR; TCRdb stores just in-frame clones and leaves some out. V, J and clone size are taken as reported in that table, and D and trimming were inferred from the DNA itself. The table shows over 90,000 clones, with more than 80% occurring only once. Per germline, CDR1 MNHEY and CDR2 SMNVEV (reference sequence). The CDR3 is made up of 13 amino acids. Trimming removed 5 bases from V and 4 bases from J; junction bases left unmatched: 2. This rearrangement joins TRBV27 to TRBJ1-1; 9 bases align to TRBD1. The sequence derives from a woman in her fifties or sixties with acute or convalescent COVID-19. Sequenced input: peripheral blood. CDR3 coding DNA: TGTGCCAGCAGTAGACAGGGGGGCACTGAAGCTTTCTTT. Translation gives CASSRQGGTEAFF.